The 28 T cell receptor beta chains reported below all come from one sample, sequenced in a study of T cells in localized non-small cell lung cancer. Assay: immunoSEQ multiplex PCR; the TCRdb copy retains only in-frame clones and omits some. The data show thousands of clones, with around 25% seen just once and 11% held by the top ten. The sequencing here drew on normal lung tissue next to the tumor, taken before any cancer treatment. The origin of the receptors is a woman between 35 and 75 years old with stage I lung adenocarcinoma.

This clone has only a few counts. The chain uses TRBV9 and TRBJ1-1; D is possibly TRBD1 (5 bases). Germline CDR1 reads SGDLS; CDR2 reads YYNGEE. V was trimmed by 3 bases and J by 1 base, leaving 7 bases between them. This CDR3 is built from 13 residues. The CDR3 is CASSGQQNTEAFF. DNA for the CDR3: TGTGCCAGCAGCGGACAGCAGAACACTGAAGCTTTCTTT.

This clone is judged medium-sized. CDR3 DNA sequence: TGTGCCAGCAGCGCCCAGACAGGGCTTTCGATAGGAGCTTTCTTT. Protein product: CASSAQTGLSIGAFF. The chain recombines TRBV11-3 with TRBJ1-1, with 7 positions matching TRBD1. Trimming at V came to 5 bases and at J to 10 bases, leaving 16 bases not matched to a gene. From germline, CDR1 is SGHNT and CDR2 YENEEA. The CDR3 has 15 residues.

This clone is labeled medium-sized. This chain links TRBV9 with TRBJ2-3, with TRBD2 matching over 10 bases. The CDR3 spans 17 residues. Germline V gene data show CDR1 as SGDLS and CDR2 as YYNGEE. J gave up 2 bases and V 1 base, and 7 bases lay outside the gene matches. The CDR3 coding sequence is TGTGCCAGCAGCGTACAGAGCGGGAGGGCCTACACAGATACGCAGTATTTT. Protein: CASSVQSGRAYTDTQYF.

This clone was recorded only once. The chain has TRBV19 and TRBJ2-7, with 13 positions matching TRBD2. Per germline, CDR1 LNHDA and CDR2 SQIVND (reference sequence). V was pared by 4 bases and J by 7 bases, with 13 bases of the junction left unmatched. The CDR3 is made up of 17 amino acids. Here the CDR3 DNA reads TGTGCCAGTAGTACTCACCTCCTACTAGCGGGAGGGGTAGAGCAGTACTTC. Translated, it gives CASSTHLLLAGGVEQYF.

This clone was counted only a few times. This chain uses TRBV5-1 with TRBJ2-1; tentative D call: TRBD2 (5 bases). This CDR3 has 16 residues. Germline CDR1 reads SGHRS; CDR2 reads YFSETQ. V dropped 4 bases and J dropped 4 bases, with 18 bases sitting between them. The CDR3 here is CASSLLGGPLYNEQFF. CDR3 nucleotide sequence: TGCGCCAGCAGCCTCCTGGGCGGGCCCCTATACAATGAGCAGTTCTTC.

This clone was recorded a few times. This chain joins TRBV6-8 and TRBJ2-5, with 11 bases lining up with TRBD2. Trimming removed 10 bases from V and 4 bases from J; junction bases left unmatched: 11. Germline CDR1 reads MNHGY; CDR2 reads SAAAGT. This CDR3 has 15 residues. The CDR3 spells CAISDASGRRETQYF. CDR3 coding DNA: TGTGCCATCAGCGACGCTAGCGGGAGGAGAGAGACCCAGTACTTC.

The chain joins TRBV30 to TRBJ1-1; tentative D call: TRBD1 (5 bases). V lost 2 bases to trimming and J lost 4 bases, with 14 bases between them. Per the germline V gene, CDR1 is GTSNPN and CDR2 is SVGIG (reference sequence). CDR3 length: 14 residues. The CDR3, as DNA: TGTGCCTGGAGTAAGGGGCTGGGGGGCACTGAAGCTTTCTTT. This codes for CAWSKGLGGTEAFF.

This sequence joins TRBV19 and TRBJ2-7; 16 nucleotides match TRBD2. Germline V gene data show CDR1 as LNHDA and CDR2 as SQIVND (reference sequence). CDR3 length equals 16 residues. V shed 5 bases, J shed 6 bases, and the junction held 7 bases outside the gene matches. CDR3 sequence (DNA): TGTGCCAGTAGTTCGGGGACTAGCGGGAGGGCCGGCGAGCAGTACTTC. Protein sequence: CASSSGTSGRAGEQYF.

The gene calls are TRBV19 and TRBJ2-7; no clear D. Deletions cut 6 bases from V and 0 bases from J, with 12 bases between. From germline, CDR1 is LNHDA and CDR2 SQIVND (reference sequence). The CDR3 is 14 amino acids. For the CDR3, the DNA is TGTGCCAGTAGAAAGGTCGGCTCCTCCTACGAGCAGTACTTC. Amino acids: CASRKVGSSYEQYF.

V is TRBV28 and J is TRBJ2-1; 10 positions match TRBD1. This CDR3 is 15 amino acids long. Trimming removed 5 bases from V and 5 bases from J; junction bases left unmatched: 6. Germline values: CDR1 MDHEN, CDR2 SYDVKM. The CDR3 region is CASSRQGAGNNEQFF. The CDR3 DNA follows: TGTGCCAGCAGTCGACAGGGGGCAGGGAACAATGAGCAGTTCTTC.

The chain recombines TRBV19 with TRBJ2-1; 10 nucleotides align to TRBD2. This CDR3 contains 15 residues. CDR1 is LNHDA and CDR2 is SQIVND in the germline V gene (reference sequence). V was clipped by 6 bases and J by 3 bases; unmatched bases: 5. In nucleotides, the CDR3 is TGTGCCAGTAGGAGCGGGAGGGAGTACTACAATGAGCAGTTCTTC. Translated: CASRSGREYYNEQFF.

The chain has TRBV29-1 and TRBJ2-6, with unresolved D. CDR3 size: 16 residues. Germline V lookup: CDR1 SQVTM, CDR2 ANQGSEA. Trimming removed 6 bases at V and 1 base at J, with 16 bases between. The CDR3 region is CSVQTDLGSGANVLTF. DNA of the CDR3: TGCAGCGTACAAACGGATTTGGGGTCTGGGGCCAACGTCCTGACTTTC.

In its sample, this clone is medium-sized. The chain carries TRBV11-3 and TRBJ2-7; a possible D gene is TRBD2 (5 bases). Germline V gives CDR1 SGHNT, CDR2 YENEEA. CDR3 length: 15 residues. V was cut by 5 bases and J by 2 bases, with 16 bases left in between. CDR3 nucleotide sequence: TGTGCCAGCAGCCCCCCCGGACTGATTGCCTACGAGCAGTACTTC. Its protein product is CASSPPGLIAYEQYF.

The chain recombines TRBV10-2 with TRBJ2-1; 8 bases agree with TRBD1. This CDR3 spans 13 amino acids. Germline V gene sequence: CDR1 WSHSY, CDR2 SAAADI. With V trimmed by 6 bases and J by 8 bases, 6 bases remained unmatched. Here the CDR3 reads CASSLGQGYEQFF. The CDR3 region has the DNA TGCGCCAGCAGCCTTGGACAGGGCTATGAGCAGTTCTTC.

CDR3 sequence reads: CATSRVAGAAGYGYTF. In DNA, the CDR3 is TGTGCCACCAGCAGAGTCGCAGGGGCGGCGGGCTATGGCTACACCTTC. The chain employs TRBV15 and TRBJ1-2; D may be TRBD1 (6 bases). Germline values: CDR1 LNHNV, CDR2 YYDKDF (reference sequence). Between the trimmed V and J ends, which lost 1 base and 4 bases, there was a span of 16 bases. The CDR3 totals 16 residues.

This clone occurred a few times. The rearrangement joins TRBV18 to TRBJ2-1; D is undetermined. Trimming left V 8 bases short and J 1 base short, with 12 bases between. The CDR3 runs to 14 residues. CDR1 and CDR2 (germline): KGHSH, LQKENI. The CDR3 sequence: CASTRDSSYNEQFF. CDR3 in DNA: TGTGCCAGCACGCGTGATAGTTCCTACAATGAGCAGTTCTTC.

This clone was observed a handful of times. J is TRBJ2-5 and V is TRBV9; the match to TRBD2 covers 7 bases. The V and J ends lost 3 bases and 5 bases, in that order; junction bases with no gene match: 10. From germline, CDR1 is SGDLS and CDR2 YYNGEE. The CDR3 has 15 residues. Here the CDR3 DNA reads TGTGCCAGCAGCGAGCGGGCGGGAGTCGGGGAGACCCAGTACTTC. Protein: CASSERAGVGETQYF.

The chain is built from TRBV28 and TRBJ1-5; D uncertain. This CDR3 region has 16 residues. Per germline, CDR1 MDHEN and CDR2 SYDVKM. V lost 2 bases, J lost 2 bases, and 13 bases lay in between. The chain's CDR3 is CASSLTGVGGNQPQHF. Here the CDR3 DNA reads TGTGCCAGCAGTTTAACCGGAGTTGGAGGCAATCAGCCCCAGCATTTT.

CDR3 nucleotides: TGTGCCAGCAGTCCCGGGGCCCTACCCCACTATGGCTACACCTTC. This encodes CASSPGALPHYGYTF. This chain links TRBV28 with TRBJ1-2, with D perhaps TRBD1 (5 bases). V lost 5 bases to trimming and J lost 3 bases, with 16 bases between them. The CDR3 is 15 residues long. The germline CDR1 and CDR2 sequences are MDHEN and SYDVKM.

The genes are TRBV19 and TRBJ2-2; no clear D. Germline V gene data show CDR1 as LNHDA and CDR2 as SQIVND (reference sequence). There are 14 residues in the CDR3. The ends were cut back, 3 bases at V and 7 bases at J, with 12 bases in the middle. This chain's CDR3 is CASSIGQLVGELFF. The CDR3 coding sequence is TGTGCCAGTAGTATTGGGCAACTTGTCGGGGAGCTGTTTTTT.

This clone was picked up a small number of times. The chain is built from TRBV11-3 and TRBJ2-3; a weak D match, TRBD1 (5 bases). Trimming left V 7 bases short and J 0 bases short, with 11 bases between. CDR1 and CDR2 (germline): SGHNT, YENEEA. The CDR3 runs to 14 residues. The CDR3 bases are TGTGCCAGCAACAAACAGGATAGCACAGATACGCAGTATTTT. Its translation: CASNKQDSTDTQYF.

This clone came up many times. V gene TRBV11-3 combines with J gene TRBJ2-5; 8 bases are a match to TRBD2. The CDR3 is made up of 14 amino acids. Per the germline V gene, CDR1 is SGHNT and CDR2 is YENEEA. The junction had 5 bases not matched to a gene; V was cut back by 3 bases and J by 5 bases. The CDR3 loop reads CASSLTGGPETQYF. The CDR3 nucleotides are TGTGCCAGCAGCTTGACGGGAGGGCCGGAGACCCAGTACTTC.

This clone is labeled large (0.1 to 1%). In DNA form, the CDR3 reads TGTGCCAGCAGCGTAGGACTAGGGAATGAGCAGTTCTTC. Residues: CASSVGLGNEQFF. The rearrangement uses TRBV9 and TRBJ2-1; D might be TRBD2 (6 bases). Germline assignment: CDR1 SGDLS and CDR2 YYNGEE. CDR3 length: 13 amino acids. The V gene lost 0 bases and the J gene lost 7 bases, with 8 bases spanning the gap.

This clone was seen more than once but under ten times. The V call is TRBV1, the J call TRBJ1-1. TRBV1 is reported as a pseudogene. The CDR3 consists of 16 residues. The CDR3 coding sequence is TGCACCAGCAGCCGCTTACGGGGGGCGCAGAACACTGAAGCTTTCTTT. Translated: CTSSRLRGAQNTEAFF.

The chain is built from TRBV29-1 and TRBJ1-1; a weak D match, TRBD1 (5 bases). Germline V gene data show CDR1 as SQVTM and CDR2 as ANQGSEA. The CDR3 is 14 amino acids. The V end lost 0 bases, the J end lost 6 bases, and 14 bases lay between the germline ends. The CDR3 here is CSVEDGQGLPEAFF. The CDR3 nucleotides read TGCAGCGTTGAAGATGGCCAGGGCCTTCCTGAAGCTTTCTTT. The whole variable domain, remainder taken from reference TRBV29-1 and TRBJ1-1, is SAVISQKPSRDICQRGTSLTIQCQVDSQVTMMFWYRQQPGQSLTLIATANQGSEATYESGFVIDKFPISRPNLTFSTLTVSNMSPEDSSIYLCSVEDGQGLPEAFFGQGTRLTVV.

This sequence joins TRBV5-1 and TRBJ2-3; the match to TRBD1 covers 7 bases. This CDR3 contains 15 residues. J was trimmed by 4 bases and V by 0 bases; bases with no gene match: 5. Germline CDR1 SGHRS, CDR2 YFSETQ. CDR3 DNA: TGCGCCAGCAGCTTGGCAGGGGGAGTGTCAGATACGCAGTATTTT. As protein: CASSLAGGVSDTQYF.

The genes are TRBV10-2 and TRBJ2-1; possible D gene TRBD2, 5 bases. Germline V gene lookup returns CDR1 WSHSY and CDR2 SAAADI. V was clipped by 2 bases and J by 9 bases, with 11 bases between them. CDR3 length equals 13 residues. In nucleotides, the CDR3 is TGCGCCAGCAGTGAGCGTGCTAGCTGTGAGCAGTTCTTC. This codes for CASSERASCEQFF.

This clone was counted a few times. The J gene is TRBJ2-3, the V gene TRBV2, with 13 nucleotides matching TRBD2. J gave up 8 bases and V 6 bases, and 8 bases lay outside the gene matches. Germline lookup yields CDR1 SNHLY and CDR2 FYNNEI. This CDR3 region has 15 residues. The CDR3 reads CASRPGLAGPSTQYF. The CDR3, as DNA: TGTGCCAGCAGGCCGGGACTAGCGGGGCCTAGTACGCAGTATTTT.